Following are 14 T cell receptor beta chains from one sample sequenced in a study of blood T cell repertoires in COVID-19. TCRdb's table, derived via immunoSEQ multiplex PCR, lists solely in-frame clones and lacks some. The table includes fewer than 500,000 clones, roughly 80% detected once. Sequenced material: peripheral blood. Source of these receptors: a human donor with acute or convalescent COVID-19. The donor label of this sample is uncertain.

V is TRBV4-1 and J is TRBJ1-3; D perhaps matches TRBD1 (5 bases). The CDR3 is made up of 16 amino acids. Trimming stripped 1 base from V and 3 bases from J, with 13 bases between. The V gene's germline CDR1 is MGHRA and CDR2 YSYEKL. CDR3 loop: CASSQVGALYGNTIYF. CDR3 in DNA: TGCGCCAGCAGCCAAGTAGGGGCCCTCTATGGAAACACCATATATTTT.

This chain uses TRBV5-1 with TRBJ1-2; D not resolved. The germline V gene encodes CDR1 SGHRS and CDR2 YFSETQ. There are 14 residues in the CDR3. V was clipped by 4 bases and J by 6 bases, with 16 bases between them. The CDR3 loop reads CASSLNGRGHGYTF. The CDR3, as DNA: TGCGCCAGCAGCCTGAACGGGAGAGGCCATGGCTACACCTTC.

The chain has TRBV27 and TRBJ1-6; D possibly corresponds to TRBD1 (6 bases). Germline CDR1 and CDR2: MNHEY and SMNVEV (reference sequence). With 8 bases removed from V and 10 bases from J, the gap between germline ends came to 15 bases. The CDR3 spans 13 residues. The CDR3 nucleotides read TGTGCCAGCGGGGACACGTTATCCTCACCCCTCCACTTT. It translates to CASGDTLSSPLHF.

The V and J genes are TRBV5-1 and TRBJ2-1, with 9 bases identical to TRBD2. This CDR3 is built from 16 residues. The germline gives CDR1 SGHRS, CDR2 YFSETQ. Trimming removed 0 bases from V and 8 bases from J; junction bases left unmatched: 9. The CDR3 nucleotides read TGCGCCAGCAGCTTGGGGAATAGCGGGAGAAAGGATGAGCAGTTCTTC. Protein sequence: CASSLGNSGRKDEQFF.

This clone has a single count. This chain uses TRBV18 with TRBJ2-5; the match to TRBD2 covers 9 bases. V lost 1 base and J lost 3; bases outside the gene matches: 15. In germline, CDR1 is KGHSH, CDR2 LQKENI. This CDR3 comprises 19 residues. The CDR3 sequence: CASSPLGTSRGSGEETQYF. CDR3 in DNA: TGTGCCAGCTCACCACTTGGGACTAGCCGCGGGAGCGGAGAAGAGACCCAGTACTTC.

The chain employs TRBV2 and TRBJ1-6; possibly TRBD1 for D (5 bases). Trimming stripped 8 bases from V and 7 bases from J, with 15 bases between. From germline, CDR1 is SNHLY and CDR2 FYNNEI. This CDR3 has 14 amino acids. In nucleotides, the CDR3 is TGTGCCAGCTCGGAGGGAAGGGGAAATTCACCCCTCCACTTT. It specifies CASSEGRGNSPLHF.

V usage is TRBV2 and J usage is TRBJ2-2; 8 nucleotides line up with TRBD1. Germline CDR1 and CDR2: SNHLY and FYNNEI. The CDR3 extends over 15 amino acids. V was clipped by 1 base and J by 6 bases; unmatched bases: 4. Written as DNA, the CDR3 is TGTGCCAGCAGTGAAGATCAGGGGGCCGCCGGGGAGCTGTTTTTT. Its translation is CASSEDQGAAGELFF.

This chain uses TRBV6-5 with TRBJ1-2, with 7 nucleotides matching TRBD1. This CDR3 has 14 amino acids. Germline trimming cut 8 bases from V and 5 bases from J; bases unmatched to any gene: 11. Germline loops: CDR1 MNHEY, CDR2 SVGAGI. The CDR3 is CASHLTGVGYGYTF. The CDR3 bases are TGTGCCAGCCACTTAACAGGGGTCGGGTATGGCTACACCTTC.

This clone was counted a few times. This chain links TRBV18 with TRBJ2-7, with D uncertain. The V gene lost 2 bases and the J gene lost 1 base, with 12 bases spanning the gap. CDR1 KGHSH and CDR2 LQKENI come from the germline V gene. The CDR3 consists of 15 residues. CDR3 sequence reads: CASSPSLTLSYEQYF. CDR3 coding DNA: TGTGCCAGCTCACCATCGTTGACTCTTTCCTACGAGCAGTACTTC.

The gene calls are TRBV4-1 and TRBJ2-6; D uncertain. Per the germline V gene, CDR1 is MGHRA and CDR2 is YSYEKL. Trimming removed 1 base from V and 2 bases from J, with 6 bases in between. CDR3 length equals 15 residues. This CDR3 reads CASSQAFAGANVLTF. The CDR3 DNA reads as TGCGCCAGCAGCCAAGCGTTCGCTGGGGCCAACGTCCTGACTTTC.

This clone came up a few times. V is TRBV6-5 and J is TRBJ1-2; 8 nucleotides line up with TRBD1. With 6 bases clipped from V and 8 bases from J, the junction kept 11 bases outside the gene matches. The V gene's germline CDR1 is MNHEY and CDR2 SVGAGI. The CDR3 runs to 14 residues. The CDR3: CASSRADRGGGYTF. The CDR3 DNA reads TGTGCCAGCAGCCGCGCCGACAGGGGAGGCGGCTACACCTTC.

The chain joins TRBV29-1 to TRBJ2-7; D call uncertain. Germline CDR1 SQVTM, CDR2 ANQGSEA. V was pared by 6 bases and J by 5 bases, with 14 bases between. The CDR3 length is 12 residues. CDR3 protein: CSVSSAAHEQYF. The DNA of the CDR3 is TGCAGCGTCTCATCTGCGGCCCACGAGCAGTACTTC.

The chain joins TRBV6-7 to TRBJ1-3; possibly TRBD1 for D (6 bases). TRBV6-7 is recorded as an ORF, its role being uncertain. V was pared by 9 bases and J by 7 bases, with 22 bases between. The CDR3 totals 15 residues. For the CDR3, the DNA is TGTGCCAGAAAACAGGGCAGAGGTCTAGGGAACACCATATATTTT. Its protein product is CARKQGRGLGNTIYF.

The chain recombines TRBV28 with TRBJ2-1; 9 bases agree with TRBD2. CDR3 size: 13 residues. With V trimmed by 6 bases and J by 13 bases, 10 bases remained unmatched. CDR1 is MDHEN, CDR2 SYDVKM, per germline. The CDR3 coding sequence is TGTGCCAGCAGAGGTCTAGCGGGAACAGGTCAGTTCTTC. This encodes CASRGLAGTGQFF.